The present T cell receptor (beta chain) was sequenced within a study of response to subunit inactivated influenza vaccine. A single record per CDR3 protein comes from TCRdb applying MiXCR to the RT-PCR reads. Of hundreds of thousands of distinct CDR3 sequences listed, about 7.6% are singletons. In its sample, this clonotype was seen many times. The TCR sequence derives from a man aged 50 to 75 who received an inactivated influenza vaccine. The starting material was PBMCs from blood, obtained roughly 24 months after vaccination.

DNA for the CDR3: TGTGCCAGCAGTTACTCGATCTCGACAACTAACACCGGGGAGCTGTTTTTT. It specifies CASSYSISTTNTGELFF. The rearrangement joins TRBV6-5 to TRBJ2-2, with D unresolved. V shed 0 bases and J shed 2 bases, with 13 bases lying between them. The CDR3 is 17 residues long. Germline V CDR1 and CDR2: MNHEY, SVGAGI.